One T cell receptor beta chain is described in this entry. Its cognate antigen is unknown. This sample was included in a study of T-cell reconstitution after alpha-beta-depleted transplantation in children. Whole-study findings and limits: Once a year had passed after transplant, T-cell counts and diversity came mostly from newly produced T cells. Reports say that about two months after transplant, the alpha-beta T cells came out of several hundred graft clones that had expanded.

CDR1 and CDR2 (germline): SGHAT, FQNNGV. V gave up 5 bases and J gave up 3 bases; unmatched junction bases: 12. The CDR3 spans 16 residues. The TCRbeta library incorporated unique molecular identifiers. MiXCR was run by TCRdb on the PCR reads, yielding one entry per CDR3 protein. In the table there are about 90,000 distinct CDR3 sequences, around 15% of which are singletons. V and J are TRBV11-2 and TRBJ2-7, with 8 bases fitting TRBD1. Sequencing was performed on PBMCs, mostly from graft donor cells, taken 180 days after TCRalphabeta/CD19-depleted stem cell transplant. This clonotype was sampled from a male patient between 2 and 10 years old who had a stem cell transplant for acute lymphoblastic leukemia, so the T cells may come from the graft donor. CDR3 region: CASSGRTGLASYEQYF. The CDR3 DNA reads as TGTGCCAGCAGCGGCAGGACAGGGTTAGCCAGCTACGAGCAGTACTTC.